This T cell receptor (beta chain) originates from a study of technical replicates of blood from a few donors. Data came from immunoSEQ multiplex PCR; TCRdb stores just in-frame clones and leaves some out. The sample includes around 62,000 clones, under 98% of them seen just once. Between the trimmed V and J ends, which lost 5 bases and 2 bases, there was a span of 17 bases. This CDR3 has 15 residues. The germline CDR1 and CDR2 sequences are SGHDT and YYEEEE. Sample: T cells isolated from PBMCs. The chain employs TRBV5-6 and TRBJ2-7; possibly TRBD1 for D (5 bases). This clonotype was obtained from a human donor in good health. In nucleotides, the CDR3 is TGTGCCAGCAGTAAAGGACAATCCGCTCCCTACGAGCAGTACTTC. Translation gives CASSKGQSAPYEQYF.